The rows below give T cell receptor beta chains drawn from one sample of a study of CD8+CD57+ T cells in acquired aplastic anemia. TCRdb itself ran the reads through MiXCR, one entry per CDR3 protein. There are 150,000 to 200,000 distinct CDR3 sequences in the sample; around 52% occur only once, and 25% to 35% lies in the top ten. Sequencing was carried out using sorted CD4+, CD8+, or CD8+CD57+ T cells (not recorded which) from PBMCs. The receptor source for this set is a human donor with aplastic anemia. Each CDR3 is given with its conserved first and last residue. D genes are given only for firm matches. Size values are once, few and many counts, or a class for expanded clones, and some rows have none.

TRBJ1-4 TRBV5-1 TRBD1 many TGCGCCAGCAGCTGGACACAGGGGTACTCTGAAAAACTGTTTTTT CASSWTQGYSEKLFF
TRBJ1-3 TRBV14 . . TGTGCCAGCAGCCAAGGACAGTACACCATATATTTT CASSQGQYTIYF
TRBJ2-7 TRBV2 . . TGTGCCAGCAGTGAAATTAGCGGCCACTTC CASSEISGHF
TRBJ2-1 TRBV5-1 . . TGCGCCAGCAGCTTGGGGAAGGAATACAATGAGCAGTTCTTC CASSLGKEYNEQFF
TRBJ1-6 TRBV2 . . TGTGCCAGCAGAACTGGGGGAAATTCACCCCTCCACTTT CASRTGGNSPLHF
TRBJ2-2 TRBV20-1 . . TGCAGTGCCCAGGAGTCGGGGGCCGGGAACACCGGGGAGCTGTTTTTT CSAQESGAGNTGELFF
TRBJ2-1 TRBV2 TRBD2 . TGTGCCAGCAGTGAGGGAAGCGGGGGGTACAATGAGCAGTTCTTC CASSEGSGGYNEQFF
TRBJ2-1 TRBV5-1 . . TGCGCCAGCAGCTTCCCTAGCCTCCACAATGAGCAGTTCTTC CASSFPSLHNEQFF
TRBJ2-7 TRBV7-2 . . TGTGCCAGCAGCCGAAAAACTGGGTACGAGCAGTACTTC CASSRKTGYEQYF
TRBJ1-1 TRBV7-9 . many TGTGCCAGCAGCTTACCAGACTCCGGACGGACTGAAGCTTTCTTT CASSLPDSGRTEAFF
TRBJ2-1 TRBV7-3 . . TGTGCCAGCAGACACAGGGGAGGTGAGCAGTTCTTC CASRHRGGEQFF
TRBJ2-7 TRBV13 . many TGTGCCAGCAGCTTAGGACAGTACGAGCAGTACTTC CASSLGQYEQYF
TRBJ2-3 TRBV20-1 TRBD2 few TGCAGTGCTAGATCCCTGACTAGCGGGGAAGATACGCAGTATTTT CSARSLTSGEDTQYF
TRBJ1-2 TRBV14 TRBD1 . TGTGCCAGCAGCCCCCGGACAGGGGTGGAGGCCTTCTATGGCTACACCTTC CASSPRTGVEAFYGYTF
TRBJ1-1 TRBV10-2 . . TGCGCCAGCAGTGATAACCCGGGGCTACCGATGAACACTGAAGCTTTCTTT CASSDNPGLPMNTEAFF
TRBJ2-7 TRBV4-1 . once TGCGCCAGCAGCCAAGTAATGGTTTCCTACGAGCGGTACTTC CASSQVMVSYERYF
TRBJ2-4 TRBV7-9 . many TGTGCCACACGACATAAAAACATTCAGTACTTC CATRHKNIQYF
TRBJ1-1 TRBV2 . . TGTGCCAGCATCGGGGGCGGGAACACTGAAGCTTTCTTT CASIGGGNTEAFF
TRBJ1-5 TRBV30 TRBD1 few TGTGCCTGGGACAGGGAGCGGAATCAGCCCCAGCATTTT CAWDRERNQPQHF
TRBJ2-7 TRBV5-1 . . TGCGCCAGCAGCTTGGCCCGAGGCAACGAGCAGTACTTC CASSLARGNEQYF
TRBJ1-2 TRBV10-3 TRBD1 . TGTGCCATCAGTGTTGGGACAGGGAGTAACTATGGCTACACCTTC CAISVGTGSNYGYTF
TRBJ2-1 TRBV10-1 . few TGCGCCAGCAGTGAGTCGGCCTACAATGAGCAGTTCTTC CASSESAYNEQFF
TRBJ2-3 TRBV6-1 TRBD1 few TGTGCCAGCAGAAGAACTCGGGACAGGGGCACAGATACGCAGTATTTT CASRRTRDRGTDTQYF
TRBJ1-5 TRBV25-1 . . TGTGCCAGCAGTGACTCTACGCAGCCCCAGCATTTT CASSDSTQPQHF
TRBJ2-5 TRBV6-1 . . TGTGCCAGCAGTCCCCGAACAGTTGGATGGAGGGAGACCCAGTACTTC CASSPRTVGWRETQYF
TRBJ1-4 TRBV7-2 . . TGTGCCAGCAGCCGAAATGAAAAACTGTTTTTT CASSRNEKLFF
TRBJ1-6 TRBV2 . few TGTGCCAGCAGGCAAGGACAGTATAATTCACCCCTCCACTTT CASRQGQYNSPLHF
TRBJ1-2 TRBV10-3 TRBD1 . TGTGACATCAGTGGACAGGACTATGGCTACACCTTC CDISGQDYGYTF
TRBJ2-7 TRBV27 . . TGTGCCAGCAGTTTCGGCTCGGCGGACCAAGCCTACGAGCAGTACTTC CASSFGSADQAYEQYF
TRBJ1-2 TRBV2 . . TGTGCCAGCAGTGAGGTTGGCTACACCTTC CASSEVGYTF
TRBJ2-2 TRBV6-1 . . TGTGCCAGCAGTCCTACGCAGACAAGACTACTCACCGGGGAGCTGTTTTTT CASSPTQTRLLTGELFF
TRBJ2-1 TRBV3-1 . few TGTGCCAGCAGCCCGGGATTGAACAATGAGCAGTTCTTC CASSPGLNNEQFF
TRBJ2-7 TRBV29-1 . . TGCAGCGTTGAAGGCCGACCTTCCGCCGAGCAGTACTTC CSVEGRPSAEQYF
TRBJ1-1 TRBV7-6 . . TGTGCCAGCAGCGCCATAGGAGCTGAAGCTTTCTTT CASSAIGAEAFF
TRBJ2-3 TRBV2 TRBD2 once TGTGCCAGCAGAAAGCGGAGCGGGGGGGCCGATACGCAGTATTTT CASRKRSGGADTQYF
TRBJ2-7 TRBV7-8 TRBD1 many TGTGCCAGCAGCTTAGACAGGGGAACCTACGAGCAGTACTTC CASSLDRGTYEQYF
TRBJ2-7 TRBV7-3 . . TGTGCCAGCAGTCTTAGGGGGGAGGGAACCTACGAGCAGTACTTC CASSLRGEGTYEQYF
TRBJ2-7 TRBV29-1 . . TGCAGCTTGAAGCAGGTCTCCCTCGAGCAGTACTTC CSLKQVSLEQYF
TRBJ1-2 TRBV6-1 . many TGTGCCAGCAGACTCATGGGGGCGGGCTATGGCTACACCTTC CASRLMGAGYGYTF
TRBJ2-3 TRBV24-1 TRBD2 . TGTGCCACCAGTGATTCGGGACTAGAGGCCCCCACAGATACGCAGTATTTT CATSDSGLEAPTDTQYF
TRBJ2-2 TRBV29-1 TRBD1 many TGCAGCGTTGACTGGGACAGAAACACCGGGGAGCTGTTTTTT CSVDWDRNTGELFF
TRBJ2-1 TRBV10-3 . few TGTGCCATCAGTGAGTCTCGGATCAACAATGAGCAGTTCTTC CAISESRINNEQFF
TRBJ1-4 TRBV7-6 . few TGTGCCAGCAGCTCAGGGGCCCTTTTT CASSSGALF
TRBJ2-2 TRBV4-3 . . TGCGCCAGCAGCCAAGTTTCGGGACACACCGGGGAGCTGTTTTTT CASSQVSGHTGELFF
TRBJ2-3 TRBV9 TRBD1 . TGTGCCAGCAGCGGACCCTGGGGACAGGCCAGCACAGATACGCAGTATTTT CASSGPWGQASTDTQYF